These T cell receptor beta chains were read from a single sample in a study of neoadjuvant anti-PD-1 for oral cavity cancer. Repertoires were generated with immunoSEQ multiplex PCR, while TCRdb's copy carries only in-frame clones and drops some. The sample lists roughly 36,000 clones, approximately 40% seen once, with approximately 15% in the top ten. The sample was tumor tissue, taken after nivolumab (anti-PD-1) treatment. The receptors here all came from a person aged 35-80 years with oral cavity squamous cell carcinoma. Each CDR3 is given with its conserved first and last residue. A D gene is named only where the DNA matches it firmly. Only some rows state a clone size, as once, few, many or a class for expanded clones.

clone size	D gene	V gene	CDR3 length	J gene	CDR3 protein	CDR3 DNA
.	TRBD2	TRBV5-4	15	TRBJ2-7	CASSSLAGGDGEQYF	TGTGCCAGCAGCTCCTTAGCGGGGGGGGATGGCGAGCAGTACTTC
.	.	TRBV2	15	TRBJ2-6	CASNLNRAGANVLTF	TGTGCCAGCAACCTCAACAGGGCTGGGGCCAACGTCCTGACTTTC
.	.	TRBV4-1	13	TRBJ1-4	CASRRVGGEKLFF	TGCGCCAGCAGAAGGGTAGGGGGTGAAAAACTGTTTTTT
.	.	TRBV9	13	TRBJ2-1	CASSTTVVHEQFF	TGTGCCAGCAGCACGACAGTGGTGCATGAGCAGTTCTTC
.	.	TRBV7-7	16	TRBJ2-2	CASSVDGGLNTGELFF	TGTGCCAGCAGCGTAGACGGGGGGCTCAACACCGGGGAGCTGTTTTTT
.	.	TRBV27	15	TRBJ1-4	CASSPGTFPGEKLFF	TGTGCCAGCAGTCCAGGGACCTTCCCAGGAGAAAAACTGTTTTTT
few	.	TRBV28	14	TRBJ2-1	CASSPQGSYNEQFF	TGTGCCAGCAGCCCCCAGGGCTCCTACAATGAGCAGTTCTTC
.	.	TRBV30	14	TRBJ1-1	CAWSQKQGRTEAFF	TGTGCCTGGAGCCAGAAACAGGGAAGGACTGAAGCTTTCTTT
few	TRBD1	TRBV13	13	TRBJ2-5	CASSGTAQETQYF	TGTGCCAGCAGTGGGACAGCCCAAGAGACCCAGTACTTC
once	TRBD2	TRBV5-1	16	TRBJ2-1	CASSLRSSGGLGEQFF	TGCGCCAGCAGCTTGAGGTCCAGCGGGGGTCTTGGTGAGCAGTTCTTC
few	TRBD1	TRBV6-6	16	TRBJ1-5	CASSSLLGQVNQPQHF	TGTGCCAGCAGCTCCCTCCTGGGACAGGTAAATCAGCCCCAGCATTTT
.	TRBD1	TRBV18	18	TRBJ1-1	CASSPPVWTGVGNTEAFF	TGTGCCAGCTCACCACCGGTGTGGACAGGCGTGGGGAACACTGAAGCTTTCTTT
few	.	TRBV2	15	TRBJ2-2	CASSADIPRSGELFF	TGTGCCAGCAGTGCTGACATACCCAGATCCGGGGAGCTGTTTTTT